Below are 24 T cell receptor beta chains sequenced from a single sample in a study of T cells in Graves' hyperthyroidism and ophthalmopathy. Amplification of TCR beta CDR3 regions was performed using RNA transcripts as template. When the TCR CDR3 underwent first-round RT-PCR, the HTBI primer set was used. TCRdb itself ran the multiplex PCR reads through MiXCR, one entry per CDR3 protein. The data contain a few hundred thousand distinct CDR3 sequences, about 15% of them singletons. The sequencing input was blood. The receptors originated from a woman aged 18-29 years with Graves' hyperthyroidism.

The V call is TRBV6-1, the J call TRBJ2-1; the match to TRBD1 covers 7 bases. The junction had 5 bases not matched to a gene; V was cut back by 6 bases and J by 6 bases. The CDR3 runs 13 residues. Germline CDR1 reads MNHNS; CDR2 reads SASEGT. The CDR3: CASSPGTANEQFF. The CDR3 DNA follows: TGTGCCAGCAGCCCGGGGACAGCCAATGAGCAGTTCTTC.

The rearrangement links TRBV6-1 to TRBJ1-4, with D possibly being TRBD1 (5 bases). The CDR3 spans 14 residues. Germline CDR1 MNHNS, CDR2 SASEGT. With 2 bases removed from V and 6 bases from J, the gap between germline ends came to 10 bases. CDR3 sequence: CASSERVRDEKLFF. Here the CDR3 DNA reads TGTGCCAGCAGTGAAAGGGTCAGGGATGAAAAACTGTTTTTT.

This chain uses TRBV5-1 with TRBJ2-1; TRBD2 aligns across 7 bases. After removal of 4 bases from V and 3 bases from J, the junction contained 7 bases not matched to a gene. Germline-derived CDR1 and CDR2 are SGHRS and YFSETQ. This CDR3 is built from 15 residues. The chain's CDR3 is CASSLPGGRYNEQFF. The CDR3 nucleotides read TGCGCCAGCAGCCTCCCGGGAGGACGCTACAATGAGCAGTTCTTC.

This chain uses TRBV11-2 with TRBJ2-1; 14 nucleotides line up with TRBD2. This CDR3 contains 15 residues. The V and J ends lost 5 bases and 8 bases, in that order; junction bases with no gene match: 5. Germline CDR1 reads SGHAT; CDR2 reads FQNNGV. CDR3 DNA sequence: TGTGCCAGCAGCGAAACGGGACTAGCGGGAGATGAGCAGTTCTTC. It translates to CASSETGLAGDEQFF.

The DNA for the CDR3 is TGTGCCAGCAGCGCCGATCTAGCGGGAGGGCTCCATGAGCAGTTCTTC. Its translation: CASSADLAGGLHEQFF. This chain uses TRBV7-9 with TRBJ2-1; TRBD2 agrees at 12 bases. The CDR3 loop spans 16 amino acids. Looked up from germline, CDR1 is SEHNR and CDR2 is FQNEAQ (reference sequence). The ends lost 5 bases at V and 8 bases at J; junction bases unmatched: 10.

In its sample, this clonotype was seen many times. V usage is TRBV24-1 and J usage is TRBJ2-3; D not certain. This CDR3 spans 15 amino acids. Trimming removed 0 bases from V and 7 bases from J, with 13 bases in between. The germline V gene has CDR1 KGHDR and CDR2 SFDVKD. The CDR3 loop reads CATSDLQSGQHTQYF. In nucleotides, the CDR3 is TGTGCCACCAGTGATTTGCAGTCCGGGCAGCATACGCAGTATTTT.

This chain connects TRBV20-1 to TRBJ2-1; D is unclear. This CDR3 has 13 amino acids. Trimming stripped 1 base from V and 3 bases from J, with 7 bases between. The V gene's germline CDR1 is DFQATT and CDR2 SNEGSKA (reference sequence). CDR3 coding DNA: TGCAGTGCTAGAGGCCCTATCTACAATGAGCAGTTCTTC. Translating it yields CSARGPIYNEQFF.

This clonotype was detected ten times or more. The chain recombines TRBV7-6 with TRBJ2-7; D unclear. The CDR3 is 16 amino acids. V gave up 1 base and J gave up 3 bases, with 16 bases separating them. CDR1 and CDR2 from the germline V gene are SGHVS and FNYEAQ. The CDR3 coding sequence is TGTGCCAGCAGCTTAGACGGGTTCCCCTTTGGCTACGAGCAGTACTTC. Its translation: CASSLDGFPFGYEQYF.

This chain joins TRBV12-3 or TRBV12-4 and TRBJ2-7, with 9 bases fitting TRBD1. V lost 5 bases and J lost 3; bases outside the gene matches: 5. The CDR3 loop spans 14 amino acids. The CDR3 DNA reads TGTGCCAGCAGTCTAACAGGGGGCGGCTACGAGCAGTACGTC. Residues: CASSLTGGGYEQYV.

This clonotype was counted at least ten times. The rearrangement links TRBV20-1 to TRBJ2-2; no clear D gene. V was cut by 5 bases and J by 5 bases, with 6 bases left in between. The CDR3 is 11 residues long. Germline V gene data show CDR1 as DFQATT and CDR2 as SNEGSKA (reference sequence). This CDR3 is CSAPRTGELFF. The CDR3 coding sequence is TGCAGTGCTCCACGGACCGGGGAGCTGTTTTTT.

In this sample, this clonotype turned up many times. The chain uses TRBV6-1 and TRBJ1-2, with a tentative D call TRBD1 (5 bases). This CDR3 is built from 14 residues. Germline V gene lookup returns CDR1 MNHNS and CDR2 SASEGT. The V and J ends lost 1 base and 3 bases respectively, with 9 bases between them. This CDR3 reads CASSEEGRYYGYTF. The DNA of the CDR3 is TGTGCCAGCAGTGAAGAGGGGAGGTACTATGGCTACACCTTC.

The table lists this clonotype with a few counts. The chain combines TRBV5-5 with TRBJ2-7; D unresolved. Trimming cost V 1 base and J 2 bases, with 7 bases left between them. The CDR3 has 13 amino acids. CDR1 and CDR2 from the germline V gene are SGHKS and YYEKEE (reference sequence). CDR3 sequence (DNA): TGTGCCAGCAGCTTGAACACAGCCTACGAGCAGTACGTC. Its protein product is CASSLNTAYEQYV.

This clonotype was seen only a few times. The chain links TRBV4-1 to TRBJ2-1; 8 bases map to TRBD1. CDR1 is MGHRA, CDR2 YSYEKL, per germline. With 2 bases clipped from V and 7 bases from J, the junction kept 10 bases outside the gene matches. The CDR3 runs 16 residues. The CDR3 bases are TGCGCCAGCAGCCAACAGGAGGACAGGGACGGGAATGAGCAGTTCTTC. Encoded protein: CASSQQEDRDGNEQFF.

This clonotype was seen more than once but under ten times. The chain's CDR3 is CASSVLQGATYNEQFF. As DNA, the CDR3 is TGTGCCAGCAGCGTACTTCAGGGGGCCACCTACAATGAGCAGTTCTTC. V usage is TRBV5-6 and J usage is TRBJ2-1; 8 nucleotides line up with TRBD1. The germline CDR1 and CDR2 sequences are SGHDT and YYEEEE. This CDR3 spans 16 amino acids. The trim removed 4 bases at V and 2 bases at J, leaving 8 bases unmatched.

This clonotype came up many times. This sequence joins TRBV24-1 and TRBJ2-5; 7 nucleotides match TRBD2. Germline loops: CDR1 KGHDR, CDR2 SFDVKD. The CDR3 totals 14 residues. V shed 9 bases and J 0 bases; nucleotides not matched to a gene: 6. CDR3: CATGMGGYQETQYF. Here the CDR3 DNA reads TGTGCCACCGGGATGGGGGGGTACCAAGAGACCCAGTACTTC.

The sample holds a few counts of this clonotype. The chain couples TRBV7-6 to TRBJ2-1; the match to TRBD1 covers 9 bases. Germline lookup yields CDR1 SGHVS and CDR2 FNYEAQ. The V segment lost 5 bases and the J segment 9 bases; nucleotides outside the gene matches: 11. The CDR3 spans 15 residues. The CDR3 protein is CASSLGTGHNSEQFF. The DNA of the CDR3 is TGTGCCAGCAGCCTCGGGACAGGGCACAATTCTGAGCAGTTCTTC.

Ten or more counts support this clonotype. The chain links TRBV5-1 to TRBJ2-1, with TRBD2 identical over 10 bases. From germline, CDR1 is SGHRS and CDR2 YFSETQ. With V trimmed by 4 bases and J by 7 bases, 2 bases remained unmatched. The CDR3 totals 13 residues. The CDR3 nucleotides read TGCGCCAGCAGCCGGACTAGCGGAAATGAGCAGTTCTTC. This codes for CASSRTSGNEQFF.

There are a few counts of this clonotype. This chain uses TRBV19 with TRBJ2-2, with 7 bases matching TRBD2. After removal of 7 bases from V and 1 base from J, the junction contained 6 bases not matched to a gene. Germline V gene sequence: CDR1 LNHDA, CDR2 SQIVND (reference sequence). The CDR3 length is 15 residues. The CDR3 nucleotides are TGTGCCAGTATAAGCGGGAAGTGGAACACCGGGGAGCTGTTTTTT. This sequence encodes CASISGKWNTGELFF. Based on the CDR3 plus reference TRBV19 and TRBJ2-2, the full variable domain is DGGITQSPKYLFRKEGQNVTLSCEQNLNHDAMYWYRQDPGQGLRLIYYSQIVNDFQKGDIAEGYSVSREKKESFPLTVTSAQKNPTAFYLCASISGKWNTGELFFGEGSRLTVL.

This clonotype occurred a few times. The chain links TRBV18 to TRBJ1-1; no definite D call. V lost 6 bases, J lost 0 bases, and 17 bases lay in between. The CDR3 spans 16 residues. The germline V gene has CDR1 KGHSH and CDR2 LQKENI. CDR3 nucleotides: TGTGCCAGCTCGGGTATCGACGCCTTCATGAACACTGAAGCTTTCTTT. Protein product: CASSGIDAFMNTEAFF. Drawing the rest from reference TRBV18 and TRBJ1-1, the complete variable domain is NAGVMQNPRHLVRRRGQEARLRCSPMKGHSHVYWYRQLPEEGLKFMVYLQKENIIDESGMPKERFSAEFPKEGPSILRIQQVVRGDSAAYFCASSGIDAFMNTEAFFGQGTRLTVV.

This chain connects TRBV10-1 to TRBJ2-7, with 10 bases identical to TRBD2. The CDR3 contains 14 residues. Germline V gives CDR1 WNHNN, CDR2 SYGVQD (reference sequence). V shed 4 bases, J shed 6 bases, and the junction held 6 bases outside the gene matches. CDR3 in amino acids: CASSGSRLAGEQYV. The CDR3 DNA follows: TGCGCCAGCAGTGGTTCGAGACTAGCGGGCGAGCAGTACGTC.

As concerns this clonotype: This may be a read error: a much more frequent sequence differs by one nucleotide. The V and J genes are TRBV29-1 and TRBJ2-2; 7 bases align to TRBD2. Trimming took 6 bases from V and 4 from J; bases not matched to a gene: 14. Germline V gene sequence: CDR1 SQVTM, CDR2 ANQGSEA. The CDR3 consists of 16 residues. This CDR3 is CSVHKAGVESTGELFF. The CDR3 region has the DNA TGCAGCGTCCACAAGGCGGGGGTGGAAAGCACCGGGGAGCTGTTTTTT.

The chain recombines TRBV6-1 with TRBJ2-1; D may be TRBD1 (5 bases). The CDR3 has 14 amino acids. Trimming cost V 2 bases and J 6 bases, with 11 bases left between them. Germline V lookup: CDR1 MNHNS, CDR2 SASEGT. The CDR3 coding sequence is TGTGCCAGCAGTGAATCTCTCAGGGCCAATGAGCAGTTCTTC. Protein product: CASSESLRANEQFF.

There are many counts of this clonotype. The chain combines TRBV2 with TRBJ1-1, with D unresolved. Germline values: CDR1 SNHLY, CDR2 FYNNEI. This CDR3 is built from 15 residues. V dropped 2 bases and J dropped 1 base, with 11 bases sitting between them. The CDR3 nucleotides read TGTGCCAGCAGTGAAACAAGGTCTGGGAACACTGAAGCTTTCTTT. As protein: CASSETRSGNTEAFF.

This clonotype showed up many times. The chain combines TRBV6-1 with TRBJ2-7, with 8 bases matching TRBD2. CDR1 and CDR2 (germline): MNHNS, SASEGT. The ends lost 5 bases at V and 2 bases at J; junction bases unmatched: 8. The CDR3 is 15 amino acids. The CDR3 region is CASSSLSGTTYEQYV. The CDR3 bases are TGTGCCAGCAGTTCCCTTAGCGGGACAACCTACGAGCAGTACGTC.